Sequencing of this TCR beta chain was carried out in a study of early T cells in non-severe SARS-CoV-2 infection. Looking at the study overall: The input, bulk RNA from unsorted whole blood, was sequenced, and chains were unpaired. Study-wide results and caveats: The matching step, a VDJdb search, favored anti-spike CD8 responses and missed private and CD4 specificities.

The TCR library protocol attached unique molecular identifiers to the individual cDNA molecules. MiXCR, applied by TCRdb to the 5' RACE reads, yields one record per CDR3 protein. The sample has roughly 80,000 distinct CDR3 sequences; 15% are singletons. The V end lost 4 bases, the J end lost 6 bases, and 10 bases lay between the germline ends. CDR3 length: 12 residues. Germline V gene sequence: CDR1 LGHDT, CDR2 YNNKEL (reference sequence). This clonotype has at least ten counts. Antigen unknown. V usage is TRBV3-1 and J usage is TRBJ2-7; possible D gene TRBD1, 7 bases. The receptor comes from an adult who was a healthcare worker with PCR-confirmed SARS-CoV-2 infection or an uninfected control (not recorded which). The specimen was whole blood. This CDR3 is CASSLQGGEQYF. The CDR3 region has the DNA TGTGCCAGCAGCCTCCAGGGGGGCGAGCAGTACTTC.